The clone carrying this TCR beta chain was seen ten or more times. Arm-PCR of CDR3 regions with iRepertoire HTBI primers generated TCR beta libraries. TCRdb itself ran the multiplex PCR reads through MiXCR, one entry per CDR3 protein. The table records 400,000 to 500,000 distinct CDR3 sequences, 14% of them present only once. The data originate from a study of regulatory T cells in long-lasting Graves disease. Time point of the sample: newly diagnosed GD, antithyroid drugs for less than 3 months. Isolated PBMC RNA provided the starting material for the TCR library. V was pared by 6 bases and J by 2 bases, with 8 bases of the junction left unmatched. This CDR3 contains 16 residues. Germline loops: CDR1 MDHEN, CDR2 SYDVKM. The data were also submitted as part of a second study, on T cells in Graves' hyperthyroidism and ophthalmopathy. That investigation notes: Progression to ophthalmopathy was predicted a median of approximately 6.4 months early.

The chain combines TRBV28 with TRBJ2-1; 9 nucleotides line up with TRBD2. The sample was peripheral blood mononuclear cells (PBMCs), taken at new diagnosis, from a patient treated with antithyroid drugs. The receptor's source is a woman between 45 and 65 years old with Graves disease. The CDR3 region is CASSSGAGGTYNEQFF. The CDR3 region has the DNA TGTGCCAGCAGCTCCGGAGCGGGAGGTACCTACAATGAGCAGTTCTTC.